The sequence of this T cell receptor (beta chain) was determined in a study of shared clonotypes between healthy human individuals. Study summary: Three plates each covered CD4 naive and memory; CD8 naive two, CD8 memory one. General study points: In general, naive subsets displayed greater estimated richness than memory subsets did.

Concerning this clone: Its antigen is undetermined.

The V end lost 5 bases, the J end lost 10 bases, and 15 bases lay between the germline ends. The CDR3 contains 12 residues. From germline, CDR1 is SGHTS and CDR2 YDEGEE. Clones were read by immunoSEQ multiplex PCR, and TCRdb kept only the in-frame ones, dropping some. The table lists approximately 2,000,000 clones, roughly 92% of them singletons, with around 0.4% in the top ten. Partitioning of CD4+ cells yielded a CD45RA+ naive subset and a CD45RA-negative memory subset. This TCR came from a man aged 18 to 29 in good health. Some clones in this sample may be carry-over from other donors' samples. The chain couples TRBV5-8 to TRBJ1-1, with a tentative D call TRBD1 (6 bases). Sequenced material: naive CD4+ T cells from PBMCs. Subset denoted: CD45RA+ positively selected. The CDR3 coding sequence is TGTGCCAGCAGTCGATACAGGGATATAGCTTTCTTT. Protein: CASSRYRDIAFF.